These 6 T cell receptor beta chains came from one sample sequenced in a study of T cells expressing NK-cell markers. From its re-call of the 5' RACE reads, TCRdb lists each CDR3 protein once, without DNA. There are about 370,000 distinct CDR3 sequences in the sample, with 9.5% to 12% held by the top ten. The specimen was blood T cells: a sorted CD56 or NKG2C T cell subset, CD4+ or CD8+ T cells, or bulk PBMC T cells (not recorded which). These receptors were taken from a woman between 45 and 60 years old in good health.

The J gene is TRBJ1-2, the V gene TRBV7-2. Germline V gene lookup returns CDR1 SGHTA and CDR2 FQGNSA. CDR3 length equals 14 residues. CDR3 residues: CASSLDGRLYGYTF.

The J gene is TRBJ1-5, the V gene TRBV12-3 or TRBV12-4; TCRdb proposes TRBD1, but this gene call is untestable without DNA. The CDR3 sequence is 14 residues long. This CDR3 reads CASSLMGIRQPQHF.

The V call is TRBV19, the J call TRBJ2-5. Germline lookup yields CDR1 LNHDA and CDR2 SQIVND (reference sequence). The CDR3 spans 16 residues. CDR3 loop: CASSIVGRTLQETQYF.

The chain combines TRBV5-1 with TRBJ2-1; no DNA is available, so the TRBD2 call from TCRdb remains unchecked. CDR1 is SGHRS and CDR2 is YFSETQ in the germline V gene. This CDR3 contains 14 residues. The CDR3 sequence is CASSLARTSDEQFF.

V and J are TRBV3-1 and TRBJ2-2; the TCRdb call, TRBD1, lacks DNA for checking. CDR1 is LGHDT and CDR2 is YNNKEL in the germline V gene (reference sequence). This CDR3 contains 17 residues. The CDR3 loop is CASRQLSTGAYTGELFF. Looking up the rest from reference TRBV3-1 and TRBJ2-2 gives the full variable domain: DTAVSQTPKYLVTQMGNDKSIKCEQNLGHDTMYWYKQDSKKFLKIMFSYNNKELIINETVPNRFSPKSPDKAHLNLHINSLELGDSAVYFCASRQLSTGAYTGELFFGEGSRLTVL.

The chain is built from TRBV4-1 and TRBJ2-7. This CDR3 has 14 residues. Germline assignment: CDR1 MGHRA and CDR2 YSYEKL. CDR3 residues: CASSQIGSGYEQYF.